This is a list of T cell receptor beta chains from one sample in a study of identical twins. A single record per CDR3 protein comes from TCRdb applying MiXCR to the 5' RACE reads. The sample holds around 690,000 distinct CDR3 sequences, around 20% seen once. This same sample was also part of a study on T cells expressing NK-cell markers.

The sample consisted of PBMCs. Every receptor here comes from a woman between 18 and 30 years old in good health. CDR3s include the opening cysteine and the closing phenylalanine or tryptophan. The D gene is left open where the match is weak. Rows may omit the clone size; those that give it use once, few, many or a size class.

many	TRBV27	.	13	TRBJ1-5	CASSSTDGQPQHF	TGTGCCAGCAGTTCGACAGACGGTCAGCCCCAGCATTTT
many	TRBV5-1	.	13	TRBJ1-3	CASSFIPGNTIYF	TGCGCCAGCAGCTTCATTCCGGGAAACACCATATATTTT
.	TRBV5-1	.	13	TRBJ2-7	CASKQGGVYEQYF	TGCGCCAGCAAACAGGGTGGCGTCTACGAGCAGTACTTC
few	TRBV10-3	.	13	TRBJ2-4	CATHGEPKNIQYF	TGTGCCACTCACGGGGAACCAAAAAACATTCAGTACTTC
.	TRBV20-1	.	13	TRBJ2-2	CSVEGAGTGELFF	TGCAGTGTAGAGGGCGCGGGCACCGGGGAGCTGTTTTTT
many	TRBV7-8	.	15	TRBJ2-6	CASSLAHSGANVLTF	TGTGCCAGCAGCTTGGCCCACTCTGGGGCCAACGTCCTGACTTTC
.	TRBV5-1	.	14	TRBJ2-5	CASSPTPYQETQYF	TGCGCCAGCAGCCCCACACCGTACCAAGAGACCCAGTACTTC
.	TRBV7-2	TRBD2	15	TRBJ2-3	CASSLGLAEQDTQYF	TGTGCCAGCAGCTTAGGACTAGCGGAGCAAGATACGCAGTATTTT
.	TRBV5-1	.	14	TRBJ2-1	CASSFTDYYNEQFF	TGCGCCAGCAGCTTCACTGATTATTACAATGAGCAGTTCTTC
.	TRBV11-1	.	11	TRBJ2-1	CGFGAVNEQFF	TGCGGTTTCGGGGCTGTGAATGAGCAGTTCTTC
.	TRBV12-3/TRBV12-4	TRBD2	16	TRBJ2-2	CASTGLAGSYTGELFF	TGTGCCAGCACGGGACTAGCGGGATCGTACACCGGGGAGCTGTTTTTT
few	TRBV20-1	TRBD1	14	TRBJ2-7	CSASGTGLSHEQYF	TGCAGTGCTAGTGGGACAGGTCTTTCCCACGAGCAGTACTTC
few	TRBV4-3	TRBD2	18	TRBJ2-1	CASSQDGWWLAGGYEQFF	TGCGCCAGCAGCCAAGATGGGTGGTGGCTAGCGGGAGGTTATGAGCAGTTCTTC
many	TRBV12-3/TRBV12-4	.	16	TRBJ2-1	CASSPGGGSPYNEQFF	TGTGCCAGCAGCCCCGGGGGCGGCAGCCCATACAATGAGCAGTTCTTC
.	TRBV27	TRBD1	15	TRBJ1-2	CASSPQGGLNYGYTF	TGTGCCAGCAGTCCACAGGGGGGCCTTAACTATGGCTACACCTTC
.	TRBV20-1	TRBD2	17	TRBJ2-3	CSASFLAGGGWEDTQYF	TGCAGTGCTAGTTTCCTAGCGGGAGGTGGGTGGGAGGATACGCAGTATTTT
once	TRBV25-1	.	16	TRBJ2-2	CASSELKGLVTGELFF	TGTGCCAGCAGTGAATTAAAGGGATTGGTCACCGGGGAGCTGTTTTTT
.	TRBV19	TRBD1	16	TRBJ2-5	CASSLRQGWLQETQYF	TGTGCCAGTAGTCTCCGACAGGGTTGGCTACAAGAGACCCAGTACTTC
many	TRBV7-9	.	13	TRBJ2-1	CASSATNYNEQFF	TGTGCCAGCAGCGCTACAAACTACAATGAGCAGTTCTTC
.	TRBV10-3	.	15	TRBJ2-1	CAISVQSGSYNEQFF	TGTGCCATCAGTGTTCAATCGGGGTCCTACAATGAGCAGTTCTTC
few	TRBV13	TRBD1	13	TRBJ2-1	CASMTGTGDEQFF	TGTGCCAGCATGACCGGGACAGGGGATGAGCAGTTCTTC
.	TRBV12-3/TRBV12-4	.	17	TRBJ2-7	CASSFRGLRLGLYEQYF	TGTGCCAGCAGTTTTCGAGGACTCAGGTTAGGGCTATACGAGCAGTACTTC
few	TRBV29-1	.	10	TRBJ2-7	CSVQGYEQYF	TGCAGCGTTCAGGGGTACGAGCAGTACTTC
.	TRBV4-1	TRBD1	15	TRBJ2-5	CASSQRQGWQETQYF	TGCGCCAGCAGCCAAAGACAGGGGTGGCAAGAGACCCAGTACTTC
.	TRBV12-3/TRBV12-4	TRBD1	14	TRBJ2-7	CASIDTGGSYEQYF	TGTGCCAGCATCGACACAGGGGGATCCTACGAGCAGTACTTC
few	TRBV5-8	.	12	TRBJ2-1	CASIPRDRRQFF	TGTGCCAGCATCCCCCGGGACCGCCGACAGTTCTTC
.	TRBV7-2	TRBD2	16	TRBJ2-1	CASRRGPGRAGNEQFF	TGTGCCAGCAGACGTGGCCCCGGGAGGGCGGGCAATGAGCAGTTCTTC
.	TRBV7-8	.	13	TRBJ2-5	CASTRHRQETQYF	TGTGCCAGCACCCGACATCGCCAAGAGACCCAGTACTTC
.	TRBV7-2	.	15	TRBJ2-5	CASSPRVVLGETQYF	TGTGCCAGCAGCCCTAGGGTGGTCCTCGGGGAGACCCAGTACTTC
.	TRBV5-1	.	12	TRBJ2-1	CASSLVWAEQFF	TGCGCCAGCAGCTTGGTGTGGGCTGAGCAGTTCTTC
few	TRBV24-1	.	14	TRBJ2-3	CATSDSKSTDTQYF	TGTGCCACCAGTGATTCGAAGAGCACAGATACGCAGTATTTT
few	TRBV10-3	.	14	TRBJ2-7	CAISVFPGRLEQYF	TGTGCCATCAGTGTTTTCCCCGGCAGGCTCGAGCAGTACTTC
few	TRBV10-3	.	12	TRBJ2-7	CAISDSHYEQYF	TGTGCCATCAGTGATTCCCATTACGAGCAGTACTTC
few	TRBV20-1	.	13	TRBJ1-3	CSASRIGENTIYF	TGCAGTGCTAGCCGGATAGGTGAAAACACCATATATTTT
few	TRBV12-3/TRBV12-4	.	12	TRBJ2-7	CASSHSVTEQYF	TGTGCCAGCAGCCACAGTGTGACCGAGCAGTACTTC
.	TRBV6-1	.	16	TRBJ2-7	CASSALGGQRDYEQYF	TGTGCCAGCAGTGCCCTAGGGGGGCAGAGGGACTACGAGCAGTACTTC
.	TRBV20-1	.	15	TRBJ2-6	CSARTAGFGANVLTF	TGCAGTGCTAGAACCGCAGGGTTCGGGGCCAACGTCCTGACTTTC
.	TRBV9	.	15	TRBJ2-5	CASSGYGGYQETQYF	TGTGCCAGCAGCGGATACGGAGGATACCAAGAGACCCAGTACTTC
.	TRBV20-1	.	15	TRBJ2-1	CSARIGSASYNEQFF	TGCAGTGCTAGAATTGGCAGCGCCAGCTACAATGAGCAGTTCTTC
.	TRBV6-1	.	14	TRBJ2-5	CASSEAPTQETQYF	TGTGCCAGCAGTGAAGCCCCTACCCAAGAGACCCAGTACTTC
few	TRBV7-8	.	14	TRBJ2-5	CASSTRTAQETQYF	TGTGCCAGCAGCACTCGGACAGCCCAAGAGACCCAGTACTTC
.	TRBV20-1	.	12	TRBJ2-5	CSAHREGETQYF	TGCAGTGCTCACAGGGAGGGAGAGACCCAGTACTTC
few	TRBV6-5	.	12	TRBJ1-1	CASSSTGTQAFF	TGTGCCAGCAGTTCCACCGGGACGCAAGCTTTCTTT
few	TRBV6-1	.	16	TRBJ2-2	CASKGGFGSNTGELFF	TGTGCCAGCAAGGGGGGGTTTGGGTCGAACACCGGGGAGCTGTTTTTT
.	TRBV6-5	.	11	TRBJ1-2	CASRTFQNYTF	TGTGCCAGCCGGACCTTTCAGAACTACACCTTC
.	TRBV18	.	16	TRBJ1-4	CASSFMAATTNEKLFF	TGTGCCAGCTCCTTCATGGCAGCTACAACTAATGAAAAACTGTTTTTT
.	TRBV6-2/TRBV6-3	.	17	TRBJ2-1	CASSPPPSESTYNEQFF	TGTGCCAGCAGTCCACCTCCATCGGAAAGCACGTACAATGAGCAGTTCTTC
.	TRBV7-9	TRBD1	15	TRBJ2-1	CASSSAPYRGTEQFF	TGTGCCAGCAGCTCCGCTCCTTACAGGGGGACTGAGCAGTTCTTC
.	TRBV7-8	TRBD1	18	TRBJ2-2	CASSFPRSGQVNTGELFF	TGTGCCAGCAGCTTTCCCCGCTCGGGACAGGTGAACACCGGGGAGCTGTTTTTT
.	TRBV4-1	.	11	TRBJ2-4	CASSQVDVQYF	TGCGCCAGCAGCCAAGTTGATGTTCAGTACTTC
.	TRBV20-1	.	12	TRBJ2-5	CSAREDVETQYF	TGCAGTGCTAGAGAGGACGTAGAGACCCAGTACTTC
few	TRBV20-1	.	13	TRBJ2-7	CSAQTGRQYEQYF	TGCAGTGCTCAGACCGGACGGCAATACGAGCAGTACTTC
many	TRBV12-3/TRBV12-4	.	15	TRBJ2-7	CASSRLTGGSYEQYF	TGTGCCAGCAGTCGCTTGACGGGTGGATCCTACGAGCAGTACTTC
few	TRBV27	TRBD1	17	TRBJ2-2	CASSHGMGQGGTGELFF	TGTGCCAGCAGCCACGGGATGGGACAGGGGGGAACCGGGGAGCTGTTTTTT
.	TRBV20-1	TRBD2	17	TRBJ2-1	CSARDPLAVGSYNEQFF	TGCAGTGCTAGAGATCCCCTAGCGGTAGGCTCCTACAATGAGCAGTTCTTC
.	TRBV5-1	.	16	TRBJ2-6	CASAHRGDSGANVLTF	TGCGCCAGCGCCCATAGGGGGGACTCTGGGGCCAACGTCCTGACTTTC
.	TRBV6-1	.	13	TRBJ2-5	CVLGGGSLETQYF	TGTGTCCTGGGAGGGGGGAGTTTAGAGACCCAGTACTTC
few	TRBV15	.	12	TRBJ2-5	CATSRELGTQYF	TGTGCCACCAGCAGAGAACTCGGGACCCAGTACTTC
.	TRBV11-2	TRBD1	13	TRBJ2-1	CASSYTGDNEQFF	TGTGCCAGCAGCTACACAGGGGACAATGAGCAGTTCTTC
.	TRBV20-1	.	15	TRBJ2-3	CSARGSWAGRDTQYF	TGCAGTGCTAGAGGTTCTTGGGCGGGGCGAGATACGCAGTATTTT